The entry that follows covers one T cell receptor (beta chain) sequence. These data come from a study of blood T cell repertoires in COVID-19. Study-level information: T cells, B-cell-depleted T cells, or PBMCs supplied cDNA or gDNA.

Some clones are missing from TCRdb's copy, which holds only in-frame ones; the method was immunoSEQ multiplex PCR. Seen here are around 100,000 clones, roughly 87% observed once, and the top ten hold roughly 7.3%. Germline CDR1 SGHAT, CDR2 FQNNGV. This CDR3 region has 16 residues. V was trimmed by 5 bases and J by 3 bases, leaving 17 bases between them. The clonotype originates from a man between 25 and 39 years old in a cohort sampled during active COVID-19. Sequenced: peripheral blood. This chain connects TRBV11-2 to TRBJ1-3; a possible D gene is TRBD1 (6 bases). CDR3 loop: CASSVPTGFRGNTIYF. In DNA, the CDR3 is TGTGCCAGCAGCGTACCGACAGGTTTCCGTGGAAACACCATATATTTT.